This TCR beta chain was profiled in a study of blood T cell repertoires in COVID-19. The study drew participants aged about 18 to 95 years from 20 to 30 US areas. Clinical histories supplied by participants themselves formed the basis of cohort assignment. Exposed study participants had met a COVID-19 case within 2 weeks before entry. Per the original methods: By means of reference gene primer amplification, nucleated cell counts were estimated. The method was immunoSEQ multiplex PCR; TCRdb's version includes in-frame clones alone and lacks a portion of them. The DNA gave D and trimming, while V, J and clone size come from that table. The table includes about 250,000 clones, roughly 88% detected once. Trimming removed 9 bases from V and 6 bases from J; junction bases left unmatched: 14. This CDR3 is 16 amino acids long. CDR1 and CDR2 (germline): LNHDA, SQIVND (reference sequence).

This rearrangement joins TRBV19 to TRBJ1-4, with TRBD1 identical over 9 bases. The sequence came from a woman between 40 and 50 years old who had been exposed to COVID-19. The sample comprised PBMCs or T cells enriched from blood (not recorded which). CDR3 protein: CASEPIFGDRDEKLFF. CDR3 DNA sequence: TGTGCCAGCGAACCTATATTTGGGGACAGGGATGAAAAACTGTTTTTT.